This TCR beta chain was sequenced for a study of T cell responses to AZD1222 COVID-19 vaccine. Study results and limitations: At 160-218 and 743-854, vaccine-associated CD4 TCRs were dominant, and they spanned spike.

Profiling relied on immunoSEQ multiplex PCR, and the TCRdb table lists in-frame clones only, not all of them. Among roughly 110,000 clones listed, about 90% were seen once. This clone has a single count. Its antigen is undetermined. This CDR3 is built from 15 residues. Germline loops: CDR1 SGHDT, CDR2 YYEEEE. The V segment lost 1 base and the J segment 3 bases; nucleotides outside the gene matches: 7. The sequence derives from an adult who received the AZD1222 COVID-19 vaccine. The chain links TRBV5-6 to TRBJ2-7; the match to TRBD1 covers 7 bases. This specimen consisted of peripheral blood, obtained 28 days after the second AZD1222 dose. CDR3 region: CASSLRVDRNYEQYF. CDR3 DNA: TGTGCCAGCAGCTTGAGAGTGGACAGGAACTACGAGCAGTACTTC.